This T cell receptor beta chain was profiled in a study of radiotherapy plus CTLA-4 blockade in lung cancer. Whole-study context: Of the patients, 18% showed objective responses and around 32% attained disease control.

General study findings and limits: There was expansion of tumor-derived TCR clones in blood after radiotherapy plus ipilimumab.

Germline V lookup: CDR1 MNHNS, CDR2 SASEGT. This CDR3 spans 13 amino acids. Losses at the gene ends were 5 bases for V and 4 bases for J; bases not matched to a gene: 3. Profiling relied on immunoSEQ multiplex PCR, and the TCRdb table lists in-frame clones only, not all of them. The sample carries about 80,000 clones, about 87% recorded once. About this clone: Antigen unknown.

Those patients who had chemo-refractory metastatic non-small-cell lung cancer were given focal radiation along with CTLA-4 blockade through ipilimumab. This specimen was peripheral blood, taken from a patient treated with radiotherapy plus ipilimumab. This receptor was taken from a human donor with non-small cell lung cancer who had stable disease on radiotherapy plus ipilimumab. The rearrangement joins TRBV6-1 to TRBJ1-1; 8 bases fit TRBD1. As DNA, the CDR3 is TGTGCCAGCAGTTCCACAGGGGGCACTGAAGCTTTCTTT. This codes for CASSSTGGTEAFF.